The 2 T cell receptor beta chains presented below share a single source sample, sequenced in a study of CD8+ T cells in alopecia areata. RNA was extracted and reverse transcribed into cDNA as the sequencing template. Clones were sequenced by immunoSEQ multiplex PCR, and TCRdb holds only the in-frame ones, with some missing. The top ten hold over 2% of the sample, which has fewer than 250,000 clones, approximately 40% seen once. The treatment denotes: oral pan-JAK inhibitor, 5-10 mg twice daily. This sample comprised CD4+ T cells sorted from blood, obtained at approximately week 36, from a patient treated with tofacitinib. Every receptor here comes from a human donor with alopecia areata.

The V gene is TRBV7-2, the J gene TRBJ1-5; D gene unclear. The V end was cut by 2 bases, the J end by 6 bases, with 8 bases between. Germline lookup yields CDR1 SGHTA and CDR2 FQGNSA. This CDR3 has 13 residues. CDR3 coding DNA: TGTGCCAGCAGCTTATTGTCGGGTCAGCCCCAGCATTTT. Protein product: CASSLLSGQPQHF.

The chain recombines TRBV30 with TRBJ1-3; D unclear. CDR3 length equals 14 residues. Germline CDR1 and CDR2: GTSNPN and SVGIG (reference sequence). The V and J ends lost 2 bases and 0 bases respectively, with 8 bases between them. CDR3 coding DNA: TGTGCCTGGAGTCGAGGGTTCTCTGGAAACACCATATATTTT. The encoded protein is CAWSRGFSGNTIYF.